This T cell receptor (beta chain) was recovered during a study of molecular identifiers for immune sequencing clone quantification. TCRdb analysed the PCR reads with MiXCR anew, one entry per CDR3 protein. This sample yields about 70,000 distinct CDR3 sequences, of which around 18% are seen a single time; around 1.4% belongs to the top ten. This clonotype was observed many times. The CDR3 length is 15 residues. V was clipped by 3 bases and J by 4 bases, with 15 bases between them. Germline V lookup: CDR1 MDHEN, CDR2 SYDVKM. V gene TRBV28 combines with J gene TRBJ2-5; TRBD1 might be the D (6 bases). The sequenced sample consisted of naive CD8+ T cells from blood, with Jurkat cell RNA spiked in. Subset indicated: FACS-sorted CD8+CD4-CCR7+CD45RA+ naive T cells. This clonotype originated in a human donor in good health. Some libraries in this study had Jurkat cell RNA spiked in. The CDR3 protein is CASSFLQGISETQYF. The DNA of the CDR3 is TGTGCCAGCAGTTTTCTACAGGGTATTTCAGAGACCCAGTACTTC.